The next 9 T cell receptor beta chains were all read from a single sample in a study of blood T cell repertoires in COVID-19. The assay was immunoSEQ multiplex PCR, and TCRdb's table has in-frame clones only and misses some. The table shows over 250,000 clones, with around 90% occurring only once. Source material: peripheral blood. The receptors here all came from an older woman with COVID-19, enrolled during active disease.

The CDR3: CASSLAGTGTNQPQHF. The CDR3 region has the DNA TGTGCCAGCAGCTTAGCCGGGACAGGCACTAATCAGCCCCAGCATTTT. The genes are TRBV7-9 and TRBJ1-5; TRBD1 agrees at 8 bases. J was trimmed by 4 bases and V by 0 bases; bases with no gene match: 5. Germline CDR1 SEHNR, CDR2 FQNEAQ (reference sequence). This CDR3 is 16 amino acids long. The whole variable domain, filled in from reference TRBV7-9 and TRBJ1-5, reads DTGVSQNPRHKITKRGQNVTFRCDPISEHNRLYWYRQTLGQGPEFLTYFQNEAQLEKSRLLSDRFSAERPKGSFSTLEIQRTEQGDSAMYLCASSLAGTGTNQPQHFGDGTRLSIL.

J is TRBJ2-7 and V is TRBV4-3; TRBD2 matches 8 bases. This CDR3 has 14 amino acids. The germline V gene encodes CDR1 LGHNA and CDR2 YSLEER. The V and J ends lost 1 base and 6 bases, in that order; junction bases with no gene match: 5. The DNA of the CDR3 is TGCGCCAGCAGCCAAGCCGGGACTAGAGGCGAGCAGTACTTC. Its translation: CASSQAGTRGEQYF.

The rearrangement links TRBV28 to TRBJ2-7; D perhaps matches TRBD1 (6 bases). Trimming took off 5 bases at V and 7 bases at J, with 18 bases between the two ends. CDR1 and CDR2 (germline): MDHEN, SYDVKM. CDR3 size: 14 residues. The CDR3 loop is CASSAYRAVGEQYF. The CDR3 DNA follows: TGTGCCAGCAGTGCCTACAGGGCGGTGGGTGAGCAGTACTTC.

This clone was seen a handful of times. The V and J genes are TRBV19 and TRBJ1-5; TRBD1 is a possible D gene (5 bases). The CDR3 contains 13 residues. The germline V and J ends were trimmed by 8 bases and 6 bases, with 14 bases remaining between them. Germline V CDR1 and CDR2: LNHDA, SQIVND (reference sequence). The CDR3 spells CASSGGVAQPQHF. CDR3 bases: TGTGCCAGTTCTGGGGGGGTGGCTCAGCCCCAGCATTTT.

This sequence joins TRBV24-1 and TRBJ2-7, with D possibly TRBD1 on 6 matching bases. CDR1 and CDR2 from the germline V gene are KGHDR and SFDVKD. There are 15 residues in the CDR3. The V end was cut by 1 base, the J end by 4 bases, with 13 bases between. In nucleotides, the CDR3 is TGTGCCACCAGTGATTTCCGGGCAGGGGAGTACGAGCAGTACTTC. As protein: CATSDFRAGEYEQYF.

The chain has TRBV6-5 and TRBJ2-7, with D possibly matching TRBD2 (5 bases). V gave up 0 bases and J gave up 5 bases, with 14 bases separating them. The germline V gene encodes CDR1 MNHEY and CDR2 SVGAGI. This CDR3 contains 15 residues. The CDR3 DNA reads as TGTGCCAGCAGTTACTCGTACGAACGAGGGAACGAGCAGTACTTC. Translated, it gives CASSYSYERGNEQYF.

This chain connects TRBV5-5 to TRBJ2-7, with TRBD2 matching 7 bases. The length of the CDR3 is 16 residues. The germline gives CDR1 SGHKS, CDR2 YYEKEE (reference sequence). After removal of 4 bases from V and 1 base from J, the junction contained 11 bases not matched to a gene. The CDR3 coding sequence is TGTGCCAGCAGCCGAGGGGACTACCAGACTTCCTACGAGCAGTACTTC. It codes for CASSRGDYQTSYEQYF.

The rearrangement uses TRBV5-1 and TRBJ1-5, with D possibly TRBD1 on 5 matching bases. V shed 4 bases and J shed 7 bases, with 21 bases lying between them. This CDR3 spans 16 amino acids. Germline CDR1 reads SGHRS; CDR2 reads YFSETQ. The CDR3, as DNA: TGCGCCAGCAGCCGCGGTATTCAGGGAAGGGGCCAGCCCCAGCATTTT. Translating gives CASSRGIQGRGQPQHF.

The chain links TRBV7-8 to TRBJ2-1; D may be TRBD2 (5 bases). CDR1 is SGHVS, CDR2 FQNEAQ, per germline. V dropped 2 bases and J dropped 9 bases, with 20 bases sitting between them. This CDR3 is built from 16 residues. The CDR3 sequence is CASSLRPPTSGGEQFF. For the CDR3, the DNA is TGTGCCAGCAGCTTAAGGCCCCCAACTAGTGGCGGTGAGCAGTTCTTC.